This T cell receptor (beta chain) was recorded in a study of shared clonotypes between healthy human individuals. Findings and limits, study-wide: Memory subsets had estimated richness that was generally smaller than that of naive subsets. Clonotype sharing among donors was expected to depend on sequencing depth.

A note on this clone: Its antigen is still unknown.

Several immunoSEQ plates held equal portions of the genomic DNA taken from each subset. The table came from immunoSEQ multiplex PCR; TCRdb's copy has only in-frame clones and leaves some out. Of about 710,000 clones listed, roughly 72% are singletons. This CDR3 has 15 residues. The germline CDR1 and CDR2 sequences are GTSNPN and SVGIG (reference sequence). Trimming cost V 2 bases and J 2 bases; bases outside gene matches: 8. The rearrangement uses TRBV30 and TRBJ2-5; the match to TRBD2 covers 7 bases. The source of this sequence is a woman aged 30 to 39 in good health. The source material was memory CD4+ T cells sorted from blood. The subset: CD45RA-negative fraction. CDR3 amino acids: CAWSPVGGVQETQYF. The CDR3 DNA reads as TGTGCCTGGAGTCCCGTTGGGGGGGTGCAAGAGACCCAGTACTTC.